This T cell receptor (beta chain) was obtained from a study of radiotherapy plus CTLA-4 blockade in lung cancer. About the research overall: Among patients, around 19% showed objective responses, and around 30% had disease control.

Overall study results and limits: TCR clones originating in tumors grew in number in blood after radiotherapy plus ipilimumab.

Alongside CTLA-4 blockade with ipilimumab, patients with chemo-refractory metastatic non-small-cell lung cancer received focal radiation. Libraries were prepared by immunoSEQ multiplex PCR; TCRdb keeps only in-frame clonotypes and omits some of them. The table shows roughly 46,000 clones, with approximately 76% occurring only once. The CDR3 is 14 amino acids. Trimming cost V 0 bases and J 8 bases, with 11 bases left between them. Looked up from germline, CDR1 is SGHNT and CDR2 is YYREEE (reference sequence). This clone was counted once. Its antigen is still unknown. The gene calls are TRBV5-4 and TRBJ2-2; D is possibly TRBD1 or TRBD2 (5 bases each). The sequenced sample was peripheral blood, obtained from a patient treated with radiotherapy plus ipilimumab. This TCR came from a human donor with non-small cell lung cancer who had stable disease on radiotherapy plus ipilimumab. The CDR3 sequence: CASSLVGGRGELFF. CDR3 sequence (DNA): TGTGCCAGCAGCTTGGTTGGGGGACGGGGGGAGCTGTTTTTT. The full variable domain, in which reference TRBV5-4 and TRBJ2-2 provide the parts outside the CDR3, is ETGVTQSPTHLIKTRGQQVTLRCSSQSGHNTVSWYQQALGQGPQFIFQYYREEENGRGNFPPRFSGLQFPNYSSELNVNALELDDSALYLCASSLVGGRGELFFGEGSRLTVL.